These T cell receptor beta chains were read from a single sample in a study of T cells in tuberculosis. Repertoires were generated with immunoSEQ multiplex PCR, while TCRdb's copy carries only in-frame clones and drops some. Here the sample spans 20,000 to 25,000 clones, approximately 90% being singletons. The sequenced material came from PBMCs. The receptors derive from a donor aged 10-30 years with latent tuberculosis or without tuberculosis infection. Some clones in this sample may be carry-over from other donors' samples. CDR3s include the opening cysteine and the closing phenylalanine or tryptophan. D genes are given only for firm matches. Clone sizes are given selectively: once, few, many, or a class where the clone is expanded.

V gene	clone size	D gene	J gene	CDR3 protein	CDR3 DNA
TRBV5-1	once	TRBD1	TRBJ1-5	CTSSLGTGGNQPQHF	TGCACCAGCAGCTTGGGGACAGGGGGCAATCAGCCCCAGCATTTT
TRBV2	few	-	TRBJ1-6	CASRAGSYNSPLHF	TGTGCCAGCAGGGCGGGCTCCTATAATTCACCCCTCCACTTT
TRBV7-9	once	-	TRBJ1-1	CASSSADGEKNTEAFF	TGTGCCAGCAGCTCAGCGGACGGGGAAAAAAACACTGAAGCTTTCTTT
TRBV27	-	-	TRBJ1-2	CASSGAGYGYTF	TGTGCCAGCAGTGGGGCTGGCTATGGCTACACCTTC
TRBV4-1	-	-	TRBJ2-7	CASSQDGPRQVEQYF	TGCGCCAGCAGCCAAGATGGCCCCCGGCAGGTCGAGCAGTACTTC
TRBV10-3	-	-	TRBJ1-2	CAIAGQQSGYGYTF	TGTGCCATCGCGGGCCAACAGAGTGGCTATGGCTACACCTTC
TRBV6-5	-	TRBD1	TRBJ2-3	CASRDRGKADTQYF	TGTGCCAGCAGGGACAGGGGAAAGGCAGATACGCAGTATTTT
TRBV30	-	-	TRBJ1-3	CAWGQHSGNTIYF	TGTGCCTGGGGGCAGCACTCTGGAAACACCATATATTTT
TRBV6-5	-	-	TRBJ2-7	CASSFGQGTYEQYF	TGTGCCAGCAGTTTTGGCCAGGGGACCTACGAGCAGTACTTC
TRBV6-5	-	-	TRBJ2-3	CASSRGGADTQYF	TGTGCCAGCAGCCGGGGAGGAGCAGATACGCAGTATTTT
TRBV6-5	-	-	TRBJ2-1	CASSYLGGNEQFF	TGTGCCAGCAGTTACCTCGGCGGCAATGAGCAGTTCTTC
TRBV19	-	TRBD1	TRBJ1-5	CASQGAPGNQPQHF	TGTGCCAGTCAGGGGGCGCCTGGCAATCAGCCCCAGCATTTT
TRBV25-1	-	-	TRBJ2-3	CASSESKISTDTQYF	TGTGCCAGCAGTGAATCTAAGATAAGCACAGATACGCAGTATTTT
TRBV15	-	-	TRBJ2-7	CATSRDAPPGEQYF	TGTGCCACCAGCAGAGATGCCCCACCGGGGGAGCAGTACTTC
TRBV19	-	-	TRBJ1-5	CASTQRGRNQPQHF	TGTGCCAGTACCCAGCGGGGGAGGAATCAGCCCCAGCATTTT
TRBV11-2	few	TRBD1	TRBJ1-1	CASSPLDRDGAFF	TGTGCCAGCAGCCCCCTAGACAGGGATGGGGCTTTCTTT
TRBV5-1	-	-	TRBJ1-5	CASSPEPGVSRQPQHF	TGCGCCAGCAGCCCCGAGCCGGGGGTGTCTAGGCAGCCCCAGCATTTT
TRBV9	once	-	TRBJ2-3	CASSGWTVEGTDTQYF	TGTGCCAGCAGCGGGTGGACAGTCGAGGGCACAGATACGCAGTATTTT
TRBV19	once	-	TRBJ2-2	CASSSGLVLNTGELFF	TGTGCCAGTAGTTCGGGACTCGTACTCAACACCGGGGAGCTGTTTTTT
TRBV19	-	-	TRBJ1-1	CASSISGGSGTEAFF	TGTGCCAGTAGTATCTCGGGGGGTTCGGGTACTGAAGCTTTCTTT
TRBV11-3	few	TRBD2	TRBJ2-3	CASSFASGSDTQYF	TGTGCCAGCAGCTTTGCTAGCGGGAGCGATACGCAGTATTTT
TRBV21-1	-	-	TRBJ1-4	CASSGGQLLNEKLFF	TGTGCCAGCAGCGGAGGACAGCTTCTTAATGAAAAACTGTTTTTT